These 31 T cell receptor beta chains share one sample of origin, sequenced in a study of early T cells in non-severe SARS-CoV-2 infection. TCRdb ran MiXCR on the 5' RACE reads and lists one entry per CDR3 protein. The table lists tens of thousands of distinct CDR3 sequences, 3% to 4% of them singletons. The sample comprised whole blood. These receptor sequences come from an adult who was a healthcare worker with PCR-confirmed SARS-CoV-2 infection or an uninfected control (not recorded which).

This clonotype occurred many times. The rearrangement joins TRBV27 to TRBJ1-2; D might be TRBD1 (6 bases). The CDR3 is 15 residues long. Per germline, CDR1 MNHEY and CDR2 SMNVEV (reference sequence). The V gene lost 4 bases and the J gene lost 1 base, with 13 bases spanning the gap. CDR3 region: CASSSRTDYNYGYTF. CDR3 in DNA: TGTGCCAGCAGTTCCCGGACAGATTATAACTATGGCTACACCTTC.

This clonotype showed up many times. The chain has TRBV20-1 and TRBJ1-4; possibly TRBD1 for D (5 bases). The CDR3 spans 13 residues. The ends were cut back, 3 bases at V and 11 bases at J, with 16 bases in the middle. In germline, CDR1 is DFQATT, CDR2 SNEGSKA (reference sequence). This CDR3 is CSASTGAGGKLFF. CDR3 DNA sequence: TGCAGTGCTAGTACCGGGGCCGGGGGGAAACTGTTTTTT.

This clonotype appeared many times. Here the CDR3 reads CASSLGTGVYEQYF. For the CDR3, the DNA is TGTGCCAGCAGCTTAGGGACAGGGGTCTACGAGCAGTACTTC. The chain employs TRBV7-9 and TRBJ2-7; 9 bases align to TRBD1. Germline CDR1 reads SEHNR; CDR2 reads FQNEAQ (reference sequence). V lost 1 base to trimming and J lost 3 bases; unmatched junction nucleotides: 1. This CDR3 is 14 amino acids long.

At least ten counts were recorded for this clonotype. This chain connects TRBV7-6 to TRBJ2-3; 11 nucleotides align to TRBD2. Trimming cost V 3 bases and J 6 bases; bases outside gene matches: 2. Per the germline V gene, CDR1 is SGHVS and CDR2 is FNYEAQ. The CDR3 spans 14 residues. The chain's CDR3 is CASSFWTSGDTQYF. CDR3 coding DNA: TGTGCCAGCAGCTTTTGGACTAGCGGGGATACGCAGTATTTT.

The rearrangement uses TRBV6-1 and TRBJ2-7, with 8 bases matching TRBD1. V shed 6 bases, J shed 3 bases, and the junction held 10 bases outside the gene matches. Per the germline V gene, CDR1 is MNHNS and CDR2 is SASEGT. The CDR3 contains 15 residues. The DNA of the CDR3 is TGTGCCAGCAGGGGGGACAGGAGGGCTTACTACGAGCAGTACTTC. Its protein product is CASRGDRRAYYEQYF.

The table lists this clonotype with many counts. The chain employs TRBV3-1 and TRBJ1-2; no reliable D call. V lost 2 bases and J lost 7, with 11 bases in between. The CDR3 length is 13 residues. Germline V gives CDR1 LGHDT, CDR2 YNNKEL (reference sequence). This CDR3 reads CASSQSPEGGYTF. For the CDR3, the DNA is TGTGCCAGCAGCCAATCCCCCGAGGGTGGCTACACCTTC.

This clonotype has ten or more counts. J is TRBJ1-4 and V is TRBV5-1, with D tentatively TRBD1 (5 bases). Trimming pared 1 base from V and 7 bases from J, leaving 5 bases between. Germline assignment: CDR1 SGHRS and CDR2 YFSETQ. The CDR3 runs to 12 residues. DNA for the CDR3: TGCGCCAGCAGCTTGACAGGTGAAAAACTGTTTTTT. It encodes CASSLTGEKLFF.

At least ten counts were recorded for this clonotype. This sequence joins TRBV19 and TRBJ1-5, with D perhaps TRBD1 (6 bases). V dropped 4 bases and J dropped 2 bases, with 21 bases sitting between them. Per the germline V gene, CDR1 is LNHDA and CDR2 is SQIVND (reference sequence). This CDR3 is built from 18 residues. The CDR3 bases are TGTGCCAGTAGTACCATCTCCTGGACAGAGGAAGGCAATCAGCCCCAGCATTTT. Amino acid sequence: CASSTISWTEEGNQPQHF.

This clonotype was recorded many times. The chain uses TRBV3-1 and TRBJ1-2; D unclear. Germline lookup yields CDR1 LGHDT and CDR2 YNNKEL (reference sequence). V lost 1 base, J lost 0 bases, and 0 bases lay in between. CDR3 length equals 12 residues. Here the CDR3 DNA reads TGTGCCAGCAGCCAAGCTAACTATGGCTACACCTTC. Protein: CASSQANYGYTF.

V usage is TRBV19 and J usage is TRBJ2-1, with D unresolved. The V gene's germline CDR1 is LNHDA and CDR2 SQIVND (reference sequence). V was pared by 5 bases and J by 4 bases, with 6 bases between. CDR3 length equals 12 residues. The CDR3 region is CASSSRYNEQFF. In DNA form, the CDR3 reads TGTGCCAGTAGTTCCAGATACAATGAGCAGTTCTTC.

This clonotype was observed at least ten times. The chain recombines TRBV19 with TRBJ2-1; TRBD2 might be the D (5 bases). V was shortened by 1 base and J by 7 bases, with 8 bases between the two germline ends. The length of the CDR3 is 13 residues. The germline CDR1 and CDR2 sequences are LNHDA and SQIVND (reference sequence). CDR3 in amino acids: CASSIGGWNEQFF. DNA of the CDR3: TGTGCCAGTAGTATAGGCGGGTGGAATGAGCAGTTCTTC.

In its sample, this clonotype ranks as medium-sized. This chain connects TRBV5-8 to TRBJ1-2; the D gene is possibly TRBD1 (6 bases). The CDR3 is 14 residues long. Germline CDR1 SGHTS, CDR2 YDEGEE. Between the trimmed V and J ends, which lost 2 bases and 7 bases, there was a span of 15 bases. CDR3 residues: CASSFGQIRSGYTF. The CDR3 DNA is TGTGCCAGCAGCTTCGGACAGATCCGGAGTGGCTACACCTTC.

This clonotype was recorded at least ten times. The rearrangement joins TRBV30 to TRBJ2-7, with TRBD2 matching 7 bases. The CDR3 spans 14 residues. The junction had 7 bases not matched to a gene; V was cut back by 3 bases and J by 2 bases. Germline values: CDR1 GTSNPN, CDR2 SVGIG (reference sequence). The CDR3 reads CAWRISGLTYEQYF. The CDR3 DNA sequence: TGTGCCTGGAGGATTAGCGGGTTAACCTACGAGCAGTACTTC.

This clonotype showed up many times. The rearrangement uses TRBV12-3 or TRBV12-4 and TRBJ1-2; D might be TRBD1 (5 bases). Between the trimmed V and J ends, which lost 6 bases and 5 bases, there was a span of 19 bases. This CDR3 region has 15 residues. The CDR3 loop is CASRETTGTLYGYTF. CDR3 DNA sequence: TGTGCCAGCAGAGAGACAACGGGGACGCTATATGGCTACACCTTC.

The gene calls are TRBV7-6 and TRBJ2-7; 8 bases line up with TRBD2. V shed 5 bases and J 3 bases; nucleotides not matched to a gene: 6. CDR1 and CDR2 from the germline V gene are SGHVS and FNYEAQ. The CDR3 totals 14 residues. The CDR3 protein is CASSTGTSHYEQYF. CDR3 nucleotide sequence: TGTGCCAGCAGCACCGGGACTAGTCACTACGAGCAGTACTTC.

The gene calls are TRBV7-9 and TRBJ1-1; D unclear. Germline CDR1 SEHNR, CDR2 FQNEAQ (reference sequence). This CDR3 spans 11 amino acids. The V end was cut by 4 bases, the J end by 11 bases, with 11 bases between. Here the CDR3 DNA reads TGTGCCAGCAGCTCTGGACCGCCCGCTTTCTTT. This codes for CASSSGPPAFF. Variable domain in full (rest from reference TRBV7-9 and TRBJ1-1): DTGVSQNPRHKITKRGQNVTFRCDPISEHNRLYWYRQTLGQGPEFLTYFQNEAQLEKSRLLSDRFSAERPKGSFSTLEIQRTEQGDSAMYLCASSSGPPAFFGQGTRLTVV.

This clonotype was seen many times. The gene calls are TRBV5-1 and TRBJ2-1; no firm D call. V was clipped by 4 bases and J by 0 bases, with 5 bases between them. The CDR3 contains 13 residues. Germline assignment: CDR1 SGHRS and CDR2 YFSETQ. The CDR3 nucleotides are TGCGCCAGCAGCCCGAGCTCCTACAATGAGCAGTTCTTC. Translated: CASSPSSYNEQFF.

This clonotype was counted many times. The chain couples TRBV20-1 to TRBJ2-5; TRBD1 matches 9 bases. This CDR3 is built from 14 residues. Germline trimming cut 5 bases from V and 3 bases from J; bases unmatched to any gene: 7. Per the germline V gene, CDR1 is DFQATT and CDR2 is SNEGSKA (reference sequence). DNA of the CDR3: TGCAGTGCTGAACCGGGACAGGGTAAAGAGACCCAGTACTTC. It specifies CSAEPGQGKETQYF.

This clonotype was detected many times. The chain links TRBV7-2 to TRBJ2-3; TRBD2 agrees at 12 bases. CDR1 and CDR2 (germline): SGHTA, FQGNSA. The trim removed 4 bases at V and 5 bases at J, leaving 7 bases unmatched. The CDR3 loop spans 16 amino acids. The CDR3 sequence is CASSSLAGGAGDTQYF. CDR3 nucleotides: TGTGCCAGCAGCTCTCTAGCGGGGGGGGCTGGAGATACGCAGTATTTT.

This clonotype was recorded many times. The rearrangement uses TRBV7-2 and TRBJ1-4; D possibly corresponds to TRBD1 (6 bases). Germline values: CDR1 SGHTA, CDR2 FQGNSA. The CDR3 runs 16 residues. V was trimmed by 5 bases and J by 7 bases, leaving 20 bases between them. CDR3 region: CASSQEGSRGGEKLFF. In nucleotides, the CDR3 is TGTGCCAGCAGCCAGGAGGGTAGCAGGGGAGGTGAAAAACTGTTTTTT. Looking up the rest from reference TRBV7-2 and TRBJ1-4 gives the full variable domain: GAGVSQSPSNKVTEKGKDVELRCDPISGHTALYWYRQSLGQGLEFLIYFQGNSAPDKSGLPSDRFSAERTGGSVSTLTIQRTQQEDSAVYLCASSQEGSRGGEKLFFGSGTQLSVL.

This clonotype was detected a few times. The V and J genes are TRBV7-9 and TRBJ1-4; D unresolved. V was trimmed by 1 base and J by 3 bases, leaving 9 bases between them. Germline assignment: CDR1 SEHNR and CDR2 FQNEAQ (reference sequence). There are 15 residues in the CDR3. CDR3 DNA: TGTGCCAGCAGCTTAGATCCGGGCTCTAATGAAAAACTGTTTTTT. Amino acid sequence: CASSLDPGSNEKLFF.

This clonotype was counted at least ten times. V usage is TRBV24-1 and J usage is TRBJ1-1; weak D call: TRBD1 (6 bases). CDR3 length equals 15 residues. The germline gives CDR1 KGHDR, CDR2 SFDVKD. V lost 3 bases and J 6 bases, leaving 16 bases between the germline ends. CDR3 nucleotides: TGTGCCACCAGTGATCGGGGCAGGGGAAGATCTGAAGCTTTCTTT. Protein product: CATSDRGRGRSEAFF.

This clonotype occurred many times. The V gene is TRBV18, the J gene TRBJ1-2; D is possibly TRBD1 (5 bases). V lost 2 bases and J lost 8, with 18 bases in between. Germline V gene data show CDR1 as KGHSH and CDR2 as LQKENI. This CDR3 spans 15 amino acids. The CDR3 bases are TGTGCCAGCTCACCAGAAGACAGCCGGCTACGCGGCTACACCTTC. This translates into CASSPEDSRLRGYTF. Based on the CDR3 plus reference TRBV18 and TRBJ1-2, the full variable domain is NAGVMQNPRHLVRRRGQEARLRCSPMKGHSHVYWYRQLPEEGLKFMVYLQKENIIDESGMPKERFSAEFPKEGPSILRIQQVVRGDSAAYFCASSPEDSRLRGYTFGSGTRLTVV.

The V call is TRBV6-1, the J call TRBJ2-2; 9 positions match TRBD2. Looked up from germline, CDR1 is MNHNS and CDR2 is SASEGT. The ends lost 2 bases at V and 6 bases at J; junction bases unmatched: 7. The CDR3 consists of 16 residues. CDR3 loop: CASSELAGGPSGELFF. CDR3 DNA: TGTGCCAGCAGTGAACTGGCGGGGGGGCCGTCCGGGGAGCTGTTTTTT.

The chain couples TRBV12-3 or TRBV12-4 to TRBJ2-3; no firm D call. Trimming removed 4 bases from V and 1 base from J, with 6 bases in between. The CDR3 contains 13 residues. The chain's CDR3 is CASSWSGTDTQYF. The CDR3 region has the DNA TGTGCCAGCAGTTGGTCGGGCACAGATACGCAGTATTTT.

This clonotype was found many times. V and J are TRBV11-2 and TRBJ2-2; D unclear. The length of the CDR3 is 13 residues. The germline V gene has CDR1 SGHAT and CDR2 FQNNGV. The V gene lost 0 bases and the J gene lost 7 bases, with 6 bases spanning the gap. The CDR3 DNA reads TGTGCCAGCAGCTTAGAGACAATCGGGGAGCTGTTTTTT. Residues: CASSLETIGELFF.

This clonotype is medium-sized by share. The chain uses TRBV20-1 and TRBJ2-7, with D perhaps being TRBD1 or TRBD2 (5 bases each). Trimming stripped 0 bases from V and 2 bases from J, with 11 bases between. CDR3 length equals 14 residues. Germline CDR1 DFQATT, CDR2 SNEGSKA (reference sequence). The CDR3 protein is CSARDGGGTYEQYF. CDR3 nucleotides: TGCAGTGCTAGAGATGGGGGTGGGACCTACGAGCAGTACTTC.

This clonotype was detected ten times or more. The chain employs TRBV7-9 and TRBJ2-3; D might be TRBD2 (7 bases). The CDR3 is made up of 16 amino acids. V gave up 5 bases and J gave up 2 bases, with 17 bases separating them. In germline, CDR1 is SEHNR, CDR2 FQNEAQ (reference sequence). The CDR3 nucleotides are TGTGCCAGCAGCCCTAGACCCGGGGGGCCCACAGATACGCAGTATTTT. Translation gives CASSPRPGGPTDTQYF.

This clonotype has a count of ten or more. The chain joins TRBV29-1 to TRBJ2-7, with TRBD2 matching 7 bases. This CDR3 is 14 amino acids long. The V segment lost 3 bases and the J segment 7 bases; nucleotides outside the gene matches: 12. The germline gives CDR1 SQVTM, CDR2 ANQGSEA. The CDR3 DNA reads TGCAGCGTTGAGCCGGGACCACGGGGAGGGGAGCAGTACTTC. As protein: CSVEPGPRGGEQYF.

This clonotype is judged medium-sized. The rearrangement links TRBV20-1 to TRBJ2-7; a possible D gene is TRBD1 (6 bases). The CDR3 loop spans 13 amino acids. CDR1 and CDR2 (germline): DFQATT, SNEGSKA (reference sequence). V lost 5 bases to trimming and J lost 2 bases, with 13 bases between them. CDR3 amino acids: CSAGDTLTYEQYF. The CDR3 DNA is TGCAGTGCTGGGGACACCCTCACCTACGAGCAGTACTTC.

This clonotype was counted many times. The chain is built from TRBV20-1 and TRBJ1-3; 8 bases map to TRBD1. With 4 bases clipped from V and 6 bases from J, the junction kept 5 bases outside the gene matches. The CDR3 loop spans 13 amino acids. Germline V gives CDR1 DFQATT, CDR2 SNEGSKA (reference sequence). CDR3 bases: TGCAGTGCTACCAGGGGGCCTGAAAACACCATATATTTT. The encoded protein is CSATRGPENTIYF.